This record concerns one T cell receptor beta chain sequence. Its antigen remains unidentified. The table came from immunoSEQ multiplex PCR; TCRdb's copy has only in-frame clones and leaves some out. The sample has around 97,000 clones, around four fifths seen once; the top ten hold about 33%. This entry belongs to a study of cytotoxic CD8 clonotypes in ibrutinib-treated CLL. About the study: After a median of about 70 months, about 14 patients stayed remitted and some 12 progressed; responses had been partial in approximately 24 and complete in 2.

Study conclusions and caveats: Patients with sustained remission and those progressing were sampled at differing times. Clonality climbed at ibrutinib response, then dropped toward baseline at progression. Clonotypes that were public were uncommon, and they contracted or stayed stable on treatment.

The CDR3 length is 19 residues. V was trimmed by 5 bases and J by 0 bases, leaving 23 bases between them. The sample consisted of PBMCs, taken after 12 months of ibrutinib treatment. The chain uses TRBV23-1 and TRBJ1-5; possibly TRBD1 for D (6 bases). TRBV23-1 is placed among ORFs of uncertain function. This clonotype originated in a human donor with chronic lymphocytic leukemia. CDR3 amino acids: CASSFKVTGLEDSNQPQHF. Here the CDR3 DNA reads TGCGCCAGCAGTTTCAAAGTGACAGGACTGGAGGATAGCAATCAGCCCCAGCATTTT.